This T cell receptor (beta chain) was recorded in a study of blood T cell repertoires in COVID-19. On the study more broadly: PBMCs, B-cell-depleted T cells, or T cells were the source of the cDNA or gDNA that made up the material.

Germline V gene data show CDR1 as SGHKS and CDR2 as YYEKEE (reference sequence). V was pared by 3 bases and J by 2 bases, with 5 bases of the junction left unmatched. CDR3 length equals 15 residues. Method: immunoSEQ multiplex PCR; TCRdb's copy keeps in-frame clones and lacks some. Among 200,000 to 300,000 clones, 70% to 90% were seen once, and the ten largest hold about 2.3%. The receptor's source is a woman aged 40 to 50 with acute COVID-19. The J gene is TRBJ2-4, the V gene TRBV5-5, with 7 bases matching TRBD2. Sequencing input: PBMCs or T cells enriched from blood (not recorded which). CDR3 in DNA: TGTGCCAGCAGCTCCCCGACTAGCCCCAAAAACATTCAGTACTTC. Translated, it gives CASSSPTSPKNIQYF.